This T cell receptor (beta chain) was retrieved from a study of shared clonotypes between healthy human individuals. The assay was carried out at the deep level. The protocol was immunoSEQ multiplex PCR, while the TCRdb copy is restricted to in-frame clones and leaves out a portion. Of 600,000 to 700,000 clones listed, 73% are singletons. The receptor was derived from a woman in her twenties or thirties in good health. The sample was memory CD4+ T cells sorted from blood. The subset: CD45RA-negative fraction.

CDR3: CATSRGGLADLNEQFF. The CDR3 bases are TGTGCCACCAGCAGGGGGGGACTAGCGGACCTCAATGAGCAGTTCTTC. The chain employs TRBV15 and TRBJ2-1; 11 nucleotides match TRBD2. Germline CDR1 and CDR2: LNHNV and YYDKDF (reference sequence). V gave up 3 bases and J gave up 6 bases; unmatched junction bases: 7. CDR3 length: 16 residues.